Listed below are T cell receptor beta chains from one sample, sequenced in a study of blood T cell repertoires in COVID-19. Libraries were prepared by immunoSEQ multiplex PCR; TCRdb keeps only in-frame clonotypes and omits some of them. The repertoire holds 150,000 to 200,000 clones, 70% to 90% seen once, with around 2.3% in the top ten. Material: peripheral blood. The source of these receptors is a man between 70 and 80 years old with active or convalescent COVID-19. The CDR3 runs from the conserved cysteine through the conserved F or W. The D gene is left open where the match is weak. Size is omitted from some rows. Given values are once, few, many or a class for expanded clones.

V	J	D	size	CDR3	DNA
TRBV7-2	TRBJ2-1	TRBD2	once	CASTPTSPSYNEQFF	TGTGCCAGCACCCCGACTAGCCCCAGTTACAATGAGCAGTTCTTC
TRBV28	TRBJ1-3	.	few	CASGRRLGQGNTIYF	TGTGCCAGCGGACGCCGTCTTGGACAGGGAAACACCATATATTTT
TRBV11-2	TRBJ2-5	TRBD1	.	CASRHSTGGGETQYF	TGTGCCAGCAGGCACTCGACAGGGGGCGGAGAGACCCAGTACTTC
TRBV24-1	TRBJ1-2	.	once	CATSGGVLNYGYTF	TGTGCCACCAGTGGCGGGGTCCTTAATTATGGCTACACCTTC
TRBV5-6	TRBJ2-2	TRBD2	few	CASSSLAGGPGTGELFF	TGTGCCAGCAGCTCGTTAGCGGGGGGGCCTGGCACCGGGGAGCTGTTTTTT
TRBV5-4	TRBJ1-1	TRBD1	.	CASSSSRDRDTEAFF	TGTGCCAGCAGCTCTTCCCGGGACAGGGACACTGAAGCTTTCTTT
TRBV6-5	TRBJ2-5	.	medium-sized	CASRVPSGETQYF	TGTGCCAGCAGGGTCCCTTCAGGGGAGACCCAGTACTTC
TRBV3-1/TRBV3-2	TRBJ2-2	TRBD1	.	CASSQRTGLNTGELFF	TGTGCCAGCAGCCAAAGGACAGGGCTGAACACCGGGGAGCTGTTTTTT
TRBV28	TRBJ2-7	TRBD1	.	CASRYRGLEQYF	TGTGCCAGCAGGTACAGGGGGCTCGAGCAGTACTTC
TRBV7-9	TRBJ2-1	TRBD1	.	CASSLIGQARLGYNEQFF	TGTGCCAGCAGCTTGATAGGACAGGCCCGTTTAGGCTACAATGAGCAGTTCTTC
TRBV5-1	TRBJ2-3	TRBD2	.	CASSPGLAGGPTDTQYF	TGCGCCAGCAGCCCAGGACTAGCGGGAGGGCCGACAGATACGCAGTATTTT
TRBV5-4	TRBJ1-4	TRBD1	.	CASSLATDRGTEKLFF	TGTGCCAGCAGCTTGGCTACGGACAGGGGGACTGAAAAACTGTTTTTT
TRBV6-2/TRBV6-3	TRBJ1-2	TRBD1	once	CASSTTTDRANYGYTF	TGTGCCAGCAGCACCACGACTGACAGGGCAAACTATGGCTACACCTTC